This T cell receptor (beta chain) was observed in a study of T cell responses to AZD1222 COVID-19 vaccine. On this clone: Its antigen is not known.

Study results and limitations: In all cases, repertoires were sampled only after the peak T cell response. With two AZD1222 doses given, Spike-specific TCR breadth and depth both rose. The donors showed a predominance of white British ancestry and of females, with possible underestimation of clonal diversity. Just 6 or 7 AZD1222 recipients were seropositive at baseline.

The protocol was immunoSEQ multiplex PCR, while the TCRdb copy is restricted to in-frame clones and leaves out a portion. Of some 150,000 clones listed, around 87% are singletons. The CDR3 consists of 14 residues. Germline values: CDR1 SGHTA, CDR2 FQGNSA. The V end was cut by 3 bases, the J end by 5 bases, with 14 bases between. The sequenced sample was peripheral blood, obtained 28 days after the second AZD1222 dose. The sequence was obtained from an adult who received the AZD1222 COVID-19 vaccine. V usage is TRBV7-2 and J usage is TRBJ2-7; possibly TRBD1 for D (5 bases). CDR3 DNA sequence: TGTGCCAGCAGCTTGAACAGGCAAAGCCACGAGCAGTACTTC. Translating gives CASSLNRQSHEQYF.